The 21 T cell receptor beta chains below come from one sample, sequenced in a study of neurological immune-mediated disorders. TCRdb analysed the 5' RACE reads with MiXCR anew, one entry per CDR3 protein. The table has roughly 120,000 distinct CDR3 sequences, 3% to 3.5% seen once; the top ten hold over 1%. Sequenced: PBMCs. All receptors come from a woman between 25 and 40 years old with multiple sclerosis.

This clonotype was counted at least ten times. The genes are TRBV5-1 and TRBJ2-2, with TRBD1 as a possible D gene (5 bases). This CDR3 is 14 amino acids long. Germline V lookup: CDR1 SGHRS, CDR2 YFSETQ. Trimming pared 4 bases from V and 7 bases from J, leaving 14 bases between. The DNA of the CDR3 is TGCGCCAGCAGCCTGATCAGGGCTGGCGGGGAGCTGTTTTTT. It codes for CASSLIRAGGELFF.

This clonotype was counted ten times or more. The chain employs TRBV4-3 and TRBJ2-3; the D is unclear. In germline, CDR1 is LGHNA, CDR2 YSLEER. This CDR3 spans 15 amino acids. Between the trimmed V and J ends, which lost 0 bases and 0 bases, there was a span of 7 bases. The CDR3 reads CASSQDTPSTDTQYF. The CDR3 DNA reads as TGCGCCAGCAGCCAAGATACGCCCAGCACAGATACGCAGTATTTT.

The sample holds many counts of this clonotype. The chain carries TRBV11-2 and TRBJ2-3; 7 positions agree with TRBD1. Germline V CDR1 and CDR2: SGHAT, FQNNGV. CDR3 length: 15 amino acids. The V gene end was trimmed by 3 bases and the J gene end by 4 bases; junction bases not matched to a gene: 7. The CDR3: CASSFRDRAADTQYF. In nucleotides, the CDR3 is TGTGCCAGCAGCTTTCGTGACAGGGCCGCAGATACGCAGTATTTT. Full variable domain (outside the CDR3, taken from reference TRBV11-2 and TRBJ2-3): EAGVAQSPRYKIIEKRQSVAFWCNPISGHATLYWYQQILGQGPKLLIQFQNNGVVDDSQLPKDRFSAERLKGVDSTLKIQPAKLEDSAVYLCASSFRDRAADTQYFGPGTRLTVL.

Points on this clonotype: This may stem from a read error, because a much larger clone lies one nucleotide away. V is TRBV20-1 and J is TRBJ2-4; D tentatively fits TRBD1 or TRBD2 (6 bases each). CDR1 is DFQATT and CDR2 is SNEGSKA in the germline V gene (reference sequence). The CDR3 is 14 amino acids. The V gene lost 6 bases and the J gene lost 8 bases, with 20 bases spanning the gap. The CDR3, as DNA: TGCAGTGCCCGACTAGTGGGGGGCCAGGACATTCAGTACTTC. Its protein is CSARLVGGQDIQYF.

This clonotype was detected ten times or more. The chain carries TRBV5-1 and TRBJ2-3; TRBD2 aligns across 11 bases. CDR1 is SGHRS, CDR2 YFSETQ, per germline. J lost 4 bases, V lost 3 bases, and 7 bases had no gene match. This CDR3 comprises 16 residues. CDR3 nucleotide sequence: TGCGCCAGCAGCTCGCCTCTAGCGGGAGGAGCAGATACGCAGTATTTT. It encodes CASSSPLAGGADTQYF.

This clonotype was detected many times. The chain employs TRBV20-1 and TRBJ2-5, with TRBD1 as a possible D gene (5 bases). Germline V gene data show CDR1 as DFQATT and CDR2 as SNEGSKA (reference sequence). The CDR3 extends over 15 amino acids. With 1 base removed from V and 3 bases from J, the gap between germline ends came to 15 bases. The DNA of the CDR3 is TGCAGTGCTAGAGTTTATTTCGACAGAAAAGAGACCCAGTACTTC. Encoded protein: CSARVYFDRKETQYF.

The table lists this clonotype with many counts. This chain connects TRBV7-9 to TRBJ2-2; D gene uncertain. Germline assignment: CDR1 SEHNR and CDR2 FQNEAQ (reference sequence). This CDR3 is built from 13 residues. Trimming pared 5 bases from V and 1 base from J, leaving 5 bases between. The CDR3 DNA sequence: TGTGCCAGCAGCAACAAGAACACCGGGGAGCTGTTTTTT. Translation gives CASSNKNTGELFF.

This clonotype was found many times. The chain links TRBV29-1 to TRBJ2-6, with D unresolved. Between the trimmed V and J ends, which lost 5 bases and 4 bases, there was a span of 6 bases. There are 12 residues in the CDR3. Germline CDR1 reads SQVTM; CDR2 reads ANQGSEA. The CDR3 DNA is TGCAGCGTTTTGTCAGGGGCCAACGTCCTGACTTTC. This encodes CSVLSGANVLTF.

This clonotype was observed many times. The chain couples TRBV7-9 to TRBJ1-1; weak D call: TRBD1 (5 bases). V lost 1 base and J lost 5, with 8 bases in between. Germline V CDR1 and CDR2: SEHNR, FQNEAQ (reference sequence). CDR3 length: 13 amino acids. CDR3 residues: CASSLVQATEAFF. CDR3 coding DNA: TGTGCCAGCAGCTTAGTACAGGCTACTGAAGCTTTCTTT.

This clonotype occurred many times. The chain links TRBV5-5 to TRBJ1-1; D is undetermined. This CDR3 is 12 amino acids long. Germline V gene sequence: CDR1 SGHKS, CDR2 YYEKEE (reference sequence). Trimming took 2 bases from V and 1 from J, leaving 3 bases between them. CDR3 sequence (DNA): TGTGCCAGCAGCTTTGAGAACACTGAAGCTTTCTTT. Translation gives CASSFENTEAFF.

This clonotype appeared many times. The chain recombines TRBV6-5 with TRBJ1-1, with D unresolved. The CDR3 runs 14 residues. Trimming pared 5 bases from V and 1 base from J, leaving 11 bases between. Germline values: CDR1 MNHEY, CDR2 SVGAGI. The chain's CDR3 is CASSRLDGNTEAFF. CDR3 DNA sequence: TGTGCCAGCAGTCGGCTCGATGGGAACACTGAAGCTTTCTTT.

A note on this clonotype: An end of the junction does not agree with germline; a read error may underlie this. V usage is TRBV6-5 and J usage is TRBJ1-6; D possibly corresponds to TRBD1 (5 bases). The CDR3 consists of 13 residues. Germline-derived CDR1 and CDR2 are MNHEY and SVGAGI. CDR3 sequence: CASSYRGDSTLNF. CDR3 bases: TGTGCCAGCAGTTACCGGGGCGATTCAACCCTCAACTTT.

This clonotype is medium-sized. This chain uses TRBV4-3 with TRBJ2-1, with D possibly called TRBD1 or TRBD2 (6 bases each). In germline, CDR1 is LGHNA, CDR2 YSLEER. V shed 0 bases and J shed 7 bases, with 19 bases lying between them. The CDR3 runs to 17 residues. This CDR3 is CASSQEPWGAANNEQFF. The CDR3 region has the DNA TGCGCCAGCAGCCAAGAGCCATGGGGGGCTGCTAATAATGAGCAGTTCTTC.

This clonotype was counted ten times or more. The V call is TRBV6-5, the J call TRBJ2-3, with 12 bases aligning to TRBD2. The germline V gene encodes CDR1 MNHEY and CDR2 SVGAGI. The CDR3 totals 16 residues. V dropped 7 bases and J dropped 4; count of bases not matched to a gene: 9. The CDR3 coding sequence is TGTGCCAGCACCTCTCTAGCGGGAGGGCGCCCAGATACGCAGTATTTT. Protein sequence: CASTSLAGGRPDTQYF.

This clonotype was seen ten or more times. The chain employs TRBV20-1 and TRBJ2-3, with D possibly being TRBD2 (6 bases). Deletions cut 4 bases from V and 4 bases from J, with 24 bases between. Germline V gene sequence: CDR1 DFQATT, CDR2 SNEGSKA (reference sequence). The CDR3 totals 17 residues. CDR3 bases: TGCAGTGCTATCGGCCTAGCGTTTGGGAGTAGGCCAGATACGCAGTATTTT. Its protein product is CSAIGLAFGSRPDTQYF.

A word on this clonotype: This could be a read error, since a much larger clone is one nucleotide away. This chain joins TRBV4-1 and TRBJ2-3; D is ambiguous. The CDR3 contains 16 residues. Germline CDR1 and CDR2: MGHRA and YSYEKL. In DNA, the CDR3 is TGCGCCAACAGCCAAGTGGTCTCTCTATTAGCAGATACGCAGTATTTT. Protein product: CANSQVVSLLADTQYF.

The chain employs TRBV4-1 and TRBJ1-5; 7 nucleotides line up with TRBD1. Germline CDR1 reads MGHRA; CDR2 reads YSYEKL. Trimming took 3 bases from V and 4 from J; bases not matched to a gene: 6. CDR3 length equals 15 residues. The CDR3 DNA is TGCGCCAGCAGCCAGGTAACAGGGGCGAATCAGCCCCAGCATTTT. Protein product: CASSQVTGANQPQHF.

This clonotype was counted at least ten times. The chain is built from TRBV20-1 and TRBJ1-1, with D maybe TRBD1 (5 bases). The V gene's germline CDR1 is DFQATT and CDR2 SNEGSKA (reference sequence). V was pared by 3 bases and J by 2 bases, with 13 bases between. The CDR3 is 14 residues long. CDR3 region: CSARRGDSNTEAFF. Here the CDR3 DNA reads TGCAGTGCTAGGCGGGGTGACAGTAACACTGAAGCTTTCTTT.

This clonotype was counted many times. The chain uses TRBV20-1 and TRBJ2-7; 12 bases agree with TRBD1. Germline assignment: CDR1 DFQATT and CDR2 SNEGSKA (reference sequence). Trimming removed 6 bases from V and 5 bases from J; junction bases left unmatched: 8. CDR3 length: 14 residues. The CDR3 loop is CSAISRDRGHEQYF. For the CDR3, the DNA is TGCAGTGCCATCTCCCGGGACAGGGGGCACGAGCAGTACTTC.

This clonotype was detected ten times or more. The chain recombines TRBV29-1 with TRBJ1-1; D might be TRBD1 (5 bases). Germline values: CDR1 SQVTM, CDR2 ANQGSEA. V was trimmed by 6 bases and J by 1 base, leaving 15 bases between them. The CDR3 extends over 14 amino acids. CDR3 loop: CSVRRAGTNTEAFF. DNA for the CDR3: TGCAGCGTCCGAAGGGCAGGGACGAACACTGAAGCTTTCTTT.

This clonotype showed up many times. The germline gene is not matched at one end of the junction; a read error may be the cause. The rearrangement uses TRBV5-1 and TRBJ2-1; D may match TRBD1 or TRBD2 (5 bases each). Germline values: CDR1 SGHRS, CDR2 YFSETQ. CDR3 length: 13 amino acids. CDR3 nucleotide sequence: TGCGCCAGCAGCTGGAGGACATACAATGAGCAGTCCTTC. Translating it yields CASSWRTYNEQSF.